These 6 T cell receptor beta chains were sequenced from one sample in a study of control samples from healthy donors and cancer patients. The assay was immunoSEQ multiplex PCR, and TCRdb's table has in-frame clones only and misses some. The data contain under 200,000 clones, approximately 90% of them seen just once; the ten biggest clones take up 0.68%. The sample consisted of blood. These receptors originate from a woman in her thirties in good health.

CDR3 amino acids: CASSQVPSGKETQYF. In nucleotides, the CDR3 is TGCGCCAGCAGCCAAGTCCCTAGCGGGAAAGAGACCCAGTACTTC. The chain carries TRBV4-3 and TRBJ2-5, with TRBD2 matching over 9 bases. The V gene's germline CDR1 is LGHNA and CDR2 YSLEER. This CDR3 spans 15 amino acids. The trim removed 1 base at V and 3 bases at J, leaving 3 bases unmatched.

The chain employs TRBV6-2 or TRBV6-3 and TRBJ2-3; 7 bases line up with TRBD1. CDR1 is MNHEY and CDR2 is SVGEGT in the germline V gene. The CDR3 has 16 amino acids. The V and J ends lost 4 bases and 3 bases, in that order; junction bases with no gene match: 10. The CDR3 sequence: CASSFASGQTTDTQYF. In DNA, the CDR3 is TGTGCCAGCAGTTTCGCATCGGGACAGACAACAGATACGCAGTATTTT.

DNA for the CDR3: TGTGCCAGCAGCTCCACAGTGTATCAGCCCCAGCATTTT. Amino acid sequence: CASSSTVYQPQHF. The V call is TRBV7-9, the J call TRBJ1-5, with D uncertain. Trimming shortened V by 4 bases and J by 5 bases, and 9 bases separated the two germline ends. This CDR3 has 13 residues. In germline, CDR1 is SEHNR, CDR2 FQNEAQ (reference sequence).

This chain uses TRBV6-6 with TRBJ2-1; D might be TRBD1 (5 bases). This CDR3 has 13 residues. Germline values: CDR1 MNHNY, CDR2 SVGAGI (reference sequence). Trimming pared 6 bases from V and 6 bases from J, leaving 12 bases between. CDR3 loop: CASRPGNFNEQFF. Here the CDR3 DNA reads TGTGCCAGCAGGCCAGGGAATTTCAATGAGCAGTTCTTC.

V gene TRBV28 combines with J gene TRBJ2-3; weak D call: TRBD1 (7 bases). The CDR3 spans 17 residues. CDR1 and CDR2 from the germline V gene are MDHEN and SYDVKM. Trimming shortened V by 5 bases and J by 0 bases, and 18 bases separated the two germline ends. The CDR3 sequence: CASSLLSTGTSTDTQYF. In DNA, the CDR3 is TGTGCCAGCAGTCTACTTTCGACAGGGACTAGCACAGATACGCAGTATTTT.

The V gene is TRBV6-5, the J gene TRBJ2-7, with D possibly matching TRBD1 (6 bases). CDR3 size: 14 residues. Germline V gene sequence: CDR1 MNHEY, CDR2 SVGAGI. V lost 2 bases and J 4 bases, leaving 12 bases between the germline ends. The CDR3 spells CASSYGDTSYEQYF. The CDR3 bases are TGTGCCAGCAGTTACGGGGACACATCTTACGAGCAGTACTTC.